This record concerns one T cell receptor beta chain sequence. This sample is drawn from a study of cytomegalovirus exposure and HLA in healthy donors. Looking at the study overall: Early released data comprised some 91 million unique TCRs from HLA-typed donors.

It was with 60 Vbeta and 13 Jbeta primers that the PCR ran. Method: immunoSEQ multiplex PCR; TCRdb's copy keeps in-frame clones and lacks some. The sample yields about 98,000 clones, more than 70% seen once. The ends lost 5 bases at V and 2 bases at J; junction bases unmatched: 8. The CDR3 runs to 15 residues. Germline V lookup: CDR1 LNHDA, CDR2 SQIVND (reference sequence). The chain recombines TRBV19 with TRBJ1-2; 7 bases line up with TRBD1. Sequencing was performed on PBMCs. The TCR comes from a man aged 18 to 30 in good health and CMV-seropositive. The CDR3 region has the DNA TGTGCCAGTAGTCTCCGGACAGGTGTAAACTATGGCTACACCTTC. As protein: CASSLRTGVNYGYTF.